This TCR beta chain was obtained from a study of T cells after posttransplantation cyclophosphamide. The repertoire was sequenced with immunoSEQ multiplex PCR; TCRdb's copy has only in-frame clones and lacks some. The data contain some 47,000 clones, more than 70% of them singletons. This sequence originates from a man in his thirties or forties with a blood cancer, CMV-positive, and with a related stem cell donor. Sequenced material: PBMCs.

The CDR3 nucleotides are TGTGCCAGCAGTTACGGGGGGACCGGGGAGCTGTTTTTT. Protein sequence: CASSYGGTGELFF. The chain has TRBV6-6 and TRBJ2-2; possible D gene TRBD2, 6 bases. The CDR3 has 13 amino acids. Per germline, CDR1 MNHNY and CDR2 SVGAGI (reference sequence). Trimming left V 2 bases short and J 5 bases short, with 6 bases between.